Following are 32 T cell receptor beta chains from one sample sequenced in a study of cytotoxic CD8 clonotypes in ibrutinib-treated CLL. Data came from immunoSEQ multiplex PCR; TCRdb stores just in-frame clones and leaves some out. Of some 200,000 clones in the sample, around 70% were seen once. The sample in question was PBMCs, obtained after 12 months of ibrutinib treatment. The source of these receptors is a human donor with chronic lymphocytic leukemia.

Only one count was recorded for this clone. The genes are TRBV7-3 and TRBJ2-7, with a tentative D call TRBD2 (6 bases). V lost 3 bases and J lost 7, with 10 bases in between. Per the germline V gene, CDR1 is SGHTA and CDR2 is FQGTGA. The CDR3 sequence is 12 residues long. The CDR3 region is CASSFGTSEQYF. The CDR3 bases are TGTGCCAGCAGCTTCGGGACTTCTGAGCAGTACTTC.

The table lists this clone with a few counts. The chain uses TRBV9 and TRBJ2-7; unclear D gene. CDR1 and CDR2 from the germline V gene are SGDLS and YYNGEE. Trimming removed 1 base at V and 6 bases at J, with 14 bases between. The CDR3 contains 14 residues. The CDR3 DNA is TGTGCCAGCAGCGTAAGGGCCGGCGAGAGCGAGCAGTACTTC. Its protein is CASSVRAGESEQYF.

The J gene is TRBJ1-5, the V gene TRBV7-2; D remains unclear. V lost 1 base, J lost 2 bases, and 9 bases lay in between. This CDR3 is 15 amino acids long. Looked up from germline, CDR1 is SGHTA and CDR2 is FQGNSA. The CDR3 nucleotides read TGTGCCAGCAGCTTAGGTGATAGGGGCAATCAGCCCCAGCATTTT. Translating gives CASSLGDRGNQPQHF.

This clone was seen a few times. CDR3 in amino acids: CASSSEPGFGVTDTQYF. The DNA of the CDR3 is TGCGCCAGCAGCTCGGAGCCGGGGTTCGGGGTCACAGATACGCAGTATTTT. The V call is TRBV5-1, the J call TRBJ2-3, with a weak D call TRBD2 (5 bases). The germline CDR1 and CDR2 sequences are SGHRS and YFSETQ. CDR3 length equals 17 residues. V lost 3 bases and J lost 2, with 19 bases in between.

The rearrangement links TRBV11-2 to TRBJ1-1, with a tentative D call TRBD1 (5 bases). This CDR3 has 15 amino acids. V shed 1 base and J shed 2 bases, with 11 bases lying between them. Germline loops: CDR1 SGHAT, CDR2 FQNNGV. This CDR3 reads CASSLGAGPNTEAFF. The CDR3 DNA sequence: TGTGCCAGCAGCTTAGGCGCAGGGCCCAACACTGAAGCTTTCTTT.

This clone came up once. The chain is built from TRBV30 and TRBJ1-5; tentative D call: TRBD1 (6 bases). This CDR3 is built from 13 residues. Germline CDR1 GTSNPN, CDR2 SVGIG (reference sequence). V was pared by 1 base and J by 6 bases, with 10 bases between. CDR3 bases: TGTGCCTGGAGTGGCAGGGGAGGTCAGCCCCAGCATTTT. Protein: CAWSGRGGQPQHF. Looking up the rest from reference TRBV30 and TRBJ1-5 gives the full variable domain: SQTIHQWPATLVQPVGSPLSLECTVEGTSNPNLYWYRQAAGRGLQLLFYSVGIGQISSEVPQNLSASRPQDRQFILSSKKLLLSDSGFYLCAWSGRGGQPQHFGDGTRLSIL.

This clone was detected only once. The chain joins TRBV7-2 to TRBJ2-5, with D hard to call. Germline V gene lookup returns CDR1 SGHTA and CDR2 FQGNSA. Trimming left V 4 bases short and J 5 bases short, with 8 bases between. This CDR3 spans 12 amino acids. This chain's CDR3 is CASSSTRETQYF. As DNA, the CDR3 is TGTGCCAGCAGCTCCACCCGGGAGACCCAGTACTTC.

This sequence joins TRBV6-1 and TRBJ1-2, with D perhaps matching TRBD1 (6 bases). Trimming removed 8 bases from V and 2 bases from J, with 18 bases in between. CDR1 MNHNS and CDR2 SASEGT come from the germline V gene. The CDR3 sequence is 15 residues long. The CDR3 region has the DNA TGTGCCAGCGGTTCCAGGGAAAGGGGGAACTATGGCTACACCTTC. As protein: CASGSRERGNYGYTF.

V usage is TRBV27 and J usage is TRBJ2-1; the D is unclear. The CDR3 contains 11 residues. V was cut by 7 bases and J by 10 bases, with 11 bases left in between. Germline values: CDR1 MNHEY, CDR2 SMNVEV (reference sequence). CDR3 residues: CASIRLGEQFF. DNA of the CDR3: TGTGCCAGCATCCGGTTGGGAGAGCAGTTCTTC.

The V call is TRBV6-4, the J call TRBJ1-2; D gene ambiguous. Trimming removed 2 bases from V and 2 bases from J, with 6 bases in between. CDR1 MRHNA and CDR2 SNTAGT come from the germline V gene. There are 13 residues in the CDR3. CDR3 DNA sequence: TGTGCCAGCAGTGACGGGATGAACTATGGCTACACCTTC. It yields the protein CASSDGMNYGYTF.

V gene TRBV6-4 combines with J gene TRBJ1-2; unclear D gene. The germline V and J ends were trimmed by 0 bases and 8 bases, with 10 bases remaining between them. The CDR3 covers 13 residues. CDR1 MRHNA and CDR2 SNTAGT come from the germline V gene. CDR3 DNA: TGTGCCAGCAGTGACTCGACGCGGTGGGGCTACACCTTC. Translated, it gives CASSDSTRWGYTF.

Remarks on this clone: The sample carries other DNA sequences with the same CDR3. V usage is TRBV30 and J usage is TRBJ2-7, with TRBD2 as a possible D gene (5 bases). Germline CDR1 reads GTSNPN; CDR2 reads SVGIG (reference sequence). Trimming removed 0 bases at V and 3 bases at J, with 12 bases between. The CDR3 spans 14 residues. CDR3 bases: TGTGCCTGGAGTGTTGGATCGGGGAGCTACGAGCAGTACTTC. This gives the protein CAWSVGSGSYEQYF.

The chain has TRBV7-9 and TRBJ1-2; maybe TRBD1 (6 bases). Trimming left V 2 bases short and J 4 bases short, with 17 bases between. CDR3 length: 16 amino acids. From germline, CDR1 is SEHNR and CDR2 FQNEAQ (reference sequence). CDR3 sequence reads: CASSLWDTETIYGYTF. The CDR3 DNA follows: TGTGCCAGCAGCTTATGGGACACCGAGACTATCTATGGCTACACCTTC.

The chain couples TRBV6-1 to TRBJ2-7; 12 nucleotides match TRBD2. The CDR3 covers 14 residues. The ends lost 3 bases at V and 3 bases at J; junction bases unmatched: 0. Germline V gene data show CDR1 as MNHNS and CDR2 as SASEGT. The CDR3 DNA reads as TGTGCCAGCAGTGAGACTAGCGGGGGCTACGAGCAGTACTTC. Translation: CASSETSGGYEQYF.

This clone came up many times. The chain employs TRBV9 and TRBJ2-1; D unresolved. The germline V and J ends were trimmed by 3 bases and 3 bases, with 4 bases remaining between them. The CDR3 is made up of 12 amino acids. Germline CDR1 reads SGDLS; CDR2 reads YYNGEE. The CDR3 DNA reads as TGTGCCAGCAGCGCCCGCTACAATGAGCAGTTCTTC. Protein: CASSARYNEQFF.

This clone was counted a few times. The CDR3 here is CASSGITRVSSGNTIYF. The CDR3 DNA reads as TGTGCCAGCAGCGGAATTACCCGGGTCAGCTCTGGAAACACCATATATTTT. J is TRBJ1-3 and V is TRBV9; D gene ambiguous. Germline V gene lookup returns CDR1 SGDLS and CDR2 YYNGEE. The CDR3 runs to 17 residues. Trimming removed 3 bases from V and 0 bases from J, with 16 bases in between.

V usage is TRBV6-6 and J usage is TRBJ2-3; D not resolved. Germline assignment: CDR1 MNHNY and CDR2 SVGAGI (reference sequence). This CDR3 contains 15 residues. Trimming cost V 2 bases and J 0 bases, with 9 bases left between them. The CDR3 DNA sequence: TGTGCCAGCAGTTACAGCCCTCCTAGCACAGATACGCAGTATTTT. Residues: CASSYSPPSTDTQYF.

The chain carries TRBV30 and TRBJ2-5; maybe TRBD1 (6 bases). The CDR3 loop spans 15 amino acids. Germline V gene data show CDR1 as GTSNPN and CDR2 as SVGIG (reference sequence). Trimming cost V 0 bases and J 5 bases, with 16 bases left between them. As DNA, the CDR3 is TGTGCCTGGAGTGTGGAACAGGGCTTTCGGGAGACCCAGTACTTC. Residues: CAWSVEQGFRETQYF. The variable domain in full, completed from reference TRBV30 and TRBJ2-5, reads SQTIHQWPATLVQPVGSPLSLECTVEGTSNPNLYWYRQAAGRGLQLLFYSVGIGQISSEVPQNLSASRPQDRQFILSSKKLLLSDSGFYLCAWSVEQGFRETQYFGPGTRLLVL.

The CDR3 reads CASKVPGQGANEQYF. For the CDR3, the DNA is TGTGCCAGCAAGGTCCCCGGACAGGGGGCTAACGAGCAGTACTTC. V gene TRBV27 combines with J gene TRBJ2-7, with TRBD1 identical over 11 bases. The junction had 10 bases not matched to a gene; V was cut back by 7 bases and J by 5 bases. CDR3 length: 15 amino acids. Germline CDR1 is MNHEY and CDR2 is SMNVEV (reference sequence).

The chain recombines TRBV5-1 with TRBJ1-4; D perhaps matches TRBD1 (6 bases). Germline CDR1 reads SGHRS; CDR2 reads YFSETQ. Trimming removed 1 base from V and 3 bases from J, with 13 bases in between. The length of the CDR3 is 16 residues. The chain's CDR3 is CASSLMSRGSNEKLFF. In DNA form, the CDR3 reads TGCGCCAGCAGCTTGATGTCCAGGGGCTCTAATGAAAAACTGTTTTTT.

V and J are TRBV4-1 and TRBJ1-3; D perhaps matches TRBD1 (5 bases). CDR3 length: 17 amino acids. Trimming stripped 1 base from V and 2 bases from J, with 15 bases between. The germline V gene has CDR1 MGHRA and CDR2 YSYEKL. As DNA, the CDR3 is TGCGCCAGCAGCCAAGGTCCTCCAGGGTTTACTGGAAACACCATATATTTT. It specifies CASSQGPPGFTGNTIYF.

This chain joins TRBV28 and TRBJ2-1; D gene uncertain. The CDR3 spans 13 residues. V lost 6 bases and J 0 bases, leaving 6 bases between the germline ends. Per germline, CDR1 MDHEN and CDR2 SYDVKM. CDR3 nucleotides: TGTGCCAGCAGAGAGAGCTCCTACAATGAGCAGTTCTTC. This sequence encodes CASRESSYNEQFF. The whole variable domain, filled in from reference TRBV28 and TRBJ2-1, reads DVKVTQSSRYLVKRTGEKVFLECVQDMDHENMFWYRQDPGLGLRLIYFSYDVKMKEKGDIPEGYSVSREKKERFSLILESASTNQTSMYLCASRESSYNEQFFGPGTRLTVL.

This clone was picked up a small number of times. The rearrangement uses TRBV6-5 and TRBJ1-2, with 9 bases lining up with TRBD1. The CDR3 has 12 residues. Germline CDR1 is MNHEY and CDR2 is SVGAGI. V was pared by 7 bases and J by 7 bases, with 4 bases of the junction left unmatched. The CDR3: CASTDRGTGYTF. CDR3 sequence (DNA): TGTGCCAGCACTGACAGGGGGACTGGCTACACCTTC.

The chain couples TRBV29-1 to TRBJ1-1; 9 nucleotides match TRBD1. Germline V CDR1 and CDR2: SQVTM, ANQGSEA. The V gene end was trimmed by 5 bases and the J gene end by 7 bases; junction bases not matched to a gene: 5. The CDR3 totals 12 residues. DNA for the CDR3: TGCAGCGTTCTGACAGGGGGAGTTGAAGCTTTCTTT. This codes for CSVLTGGVEAFF.

V gene TRBV29-1 combines with J gene TRBJ2-7, with 11 bases matching TRBD1. Germline V gives CDR1 SQVTM, CDR2 ANQGSEA. V lost 1 base and J lost 0; bases outside the gene matches: 2. This CDR3 has 15 amino acids. The CDR3 protein is CSVEGTGGTSYEQYF. DNA for the CDR3: TGCAGCGTTGAAGGGACAGGGGGCACCTCCTACGAGCAGTACTTC.

The chain is built from TRBV11-1 and TRBJ2-7; possible D gene TRBD2, 7 bases. Trimming pared 6 bases from V and 3 bases from J, leaving 18 bases between. The CDR3 is made up of 15 amino acids. The V gene's germline CDR1 is SGHAT and CDR2 FQDESV (reference sequence). The CDR3 nucleotides are TGTGCCAGCAGATTGAGCGGGACACCCCTCTACGAGCAGTACTTC. This encodes CASRLSGTPLYEQYF.

This chain joins TRBV6-5 and TRBJ2-5; D gene uncertain. The CDR3 is 15 residues long. Germline CDR1 reads MNHEY; CDR2 reads SVGAGI. V was shortened by 1 base and J by 1 base, with 10 bases between the two germline ends. CDR3 sequence (DNA): TGTGCCAGCAGTTACTACGACGGCCCCCAAGAGACCCAGTACTTC. It specifies CASSYYDGPQETQYF.

The gene calls are TRBV7-2 and TRBJ2-7; D not certain. CDR3 length equals 12 residues. V was trimmed by 1 base and J by 9 bases, leaving 10 bases between them. CDR1 and CDR2 from the germline V gene are SGHTA and FQGNSA. CDR3: CASSLEFRPQYF. CDR3 nucleotides: TGTGCCAGCAGCTTAGAGTTCCGTCCGCAGTACTTC.

This rearrangement joins TRBV19 to TRBJ2-1; 11 bases are shared with TRBD1. The trim removed 1 base at V and 5 bases at J, leaving 7 bases unmatched. The V gene's germline CDR1 is LNHDA and CDR2 SQIVND (reference sequence). This CDR3 contains 17 residues. This CDR3 reads CASSIGPGTGGHNEQFF. CDR3 DNA: TGTGCCAGTAGTATAGGACCAGGGACAGGGGGACACAATGAGCAGTTCTTC. The complete variable domain, with remaining parts taken from reference TRBV19 and TRBJ2-1, reads DGGITQSPKYLFRKEGQNVTLSCEQNLNHDAMYWYRQDPGQGLRLIYYSQIVNDFQKGDIAEGYSVSREKKESFPLTVTSAQKNPTAFYLCASSIGPGTGGHNEQFFGPGTRLTVL.

In its sample, this clone was seen a few times. The chain couples TRBV6-5 to TRBJ2-7; 11 nucleotides match TRBD1. The trim removed 6 bases at V and 4 bases at J, leaving 5 bases unmatched. CDR3 length: 14 residues. CDR1 and CDR2 (germline): MNHEY, SVGAGI. The CDR3 sequence: CASSAGQGAYEQYF. The CDR3 DNA follows: TGTGCCAGCAGCGCAGGACAGGGGGCATACGAGCAGTACTTC.

The gene calls are TRBV7-2 and TRBJ1-1, with TRBD1 matching 9 bases. The V gene's germline CDR1 is SGHTA and CDR2 FQGNSA. The CDR3 covers 15 residues. V lost 2 bases to trimming and J lost 6 bases; unmatched junction nucleotides: 7. The CDR3 protein is CASSLKTGGFAEAFF. The CDR3 nucleotides are TGTGCCAGCAGCTTAAAGACAGGGGGGTTCGCTGAAGCTTTCTTT.

The chain joins TRBV5-1 to TRBJ1-5, with a tentative D call TRBD1 (6 bases). CDR1 and CDR2 (germline): SGHRS, YFSETQ. Trimming shortened V by 1 base and J by 3 bases, and 11 bases separated the two germline ends. The CDR3 totals 15 residues. As DNA, the CDR3 is TGCGCCAGCAGCTTGACAGGGTCGATCAATCAGCCCCAGCATTTT. Protein product: CASSLTGSINQPQHF. Drawing the rest from reference TRBV5-1 and TRBJ1-5, the complete variable domain is KAGVTQTPRYLIKTRGQQVTLSCSPISGHRSVSWYQQTPGQGLQFLFEYFSETQRNKGNFPGRFSGRQFSNSRSEMNVSTLELGDSALYLCASSLTGSINQPQHFGDGTRLSIL.